These T cell receptor beta chains were read from a single sample in a study of blood T cell repertoires in COVID-19. Libraries were prepared by immunoSEQ multiplex PCR; TCRdb keeps only in-frame clonotypes and omits some of them. The data show roughly 200,000 clones, with 88% seen just once and 5.5% to 7% held by the top ten. Input material: peripheral blood. The receptors derive from a man aged 35-49 years with active or convalescent COVID-19. Each CDR3 is given without its conserved first and last residue.

length	V	J	CDR3
11	TRBV5-1	TRBJ2-1	ASSSPFRDSSF
13	TRBV7-2	TRBJ1-2	ASSLVPQGADGYT
14	TRBV6-5	TRBJ2-7	ASSYSSRPSSYEQY
12	TRBV28	TRBJ2-3	ASSFEGSTDTQY
12	TRBV19	TRBJ2-1	ASSIVGGVNMQF
11	TRBV2	TRBJ1-2	ASRQRQEIYYT
12	TRBV5-1	TRBJ1-4	ASSRTDSNEKLF
13	TRBV7-2	TRBJ1-6	ASSPRTGLNSPLH
11	TRBV7-8	TRBJ1-1	ASSLGRNTEAF
14	TRBV11-2	TRBJ2-3	ASSPYSFSRTDTQY
16	TRBV4-2	TRBJ2-1	ASSQEHQGGTRYNEQF
14	TRBV5-4	TRBJ2-1	ASSPTGTRAYNEQF
10	TRBV28	TRBJ1-2	ASSQQNYGYT
14	TRBV29-1	TRBJ2-4	SVDLYDRFVKNIQY
13	TRBV6-1	TRBJ1-2	ASSEAGGGPAGYT